This paragraph reports one T cell receptor (beta chain). Its target is unknown. TCRdb's copy holds only in-frame clones and misses some; the assay was immunoSEQ multiplex PCR. This sample has 510,000 or so clones, with roughly 85% found just once. As for treatment: about 20 received Ad26.COV2.S at low or high dose, single or two shots; a few received placebo; per-sample allocation not given. On day 63 after the first injection, vaccine and placebo recipients gave samples. This Boston cohort included adults aged 18-55 years. The sample belongs to a study of Ad26.COV2.S vaccination and SARS-CoV-2 variants. As for the study in general: Among those in the COV1001 Ad26.COV2.S trial arm was the donor.

V lost 6 bases and J lost 3; bases outside the gene matches: 0. Germline V gene sequence: CDR1 LNHDA, CDR2 SQIVND (reference sequence). The CDR3 loop spans 12 amino acids. Findings of the study overall: Recipients given vaccine exceeded placebo recipients in spike-specific TCR breadth.

The chain combines TRBV19 with TRBJ2-5; 8 bases line up with TRBD2. Here the sequenced sample was peripheral blood, taken in a trial of Ad26.COV2.S vaccine versus placebo. This TCR derives from a person aged 18 to 59 who received the Ad26.COV2.S COVID-19 vaccine or a placebo. Here the CDR3 DNA reads TGTGCCAGTAGCGGGAGGGAAGAGACCCAGTACTTC. This translates into CASSGREETQYF. The whole variable domain, filled in from reference TRBV19 and TRBJ2-5, reads DGGITQSPKYLFRKEGQNVTLSCEQNLNHDAMYWYRQDPGQGLRLIYYSQIVNDFQKGDIAEGYSVSREKKESFPLTVTSAQKNPTAFYLCASSGREETQYFGPGTRLLVL.